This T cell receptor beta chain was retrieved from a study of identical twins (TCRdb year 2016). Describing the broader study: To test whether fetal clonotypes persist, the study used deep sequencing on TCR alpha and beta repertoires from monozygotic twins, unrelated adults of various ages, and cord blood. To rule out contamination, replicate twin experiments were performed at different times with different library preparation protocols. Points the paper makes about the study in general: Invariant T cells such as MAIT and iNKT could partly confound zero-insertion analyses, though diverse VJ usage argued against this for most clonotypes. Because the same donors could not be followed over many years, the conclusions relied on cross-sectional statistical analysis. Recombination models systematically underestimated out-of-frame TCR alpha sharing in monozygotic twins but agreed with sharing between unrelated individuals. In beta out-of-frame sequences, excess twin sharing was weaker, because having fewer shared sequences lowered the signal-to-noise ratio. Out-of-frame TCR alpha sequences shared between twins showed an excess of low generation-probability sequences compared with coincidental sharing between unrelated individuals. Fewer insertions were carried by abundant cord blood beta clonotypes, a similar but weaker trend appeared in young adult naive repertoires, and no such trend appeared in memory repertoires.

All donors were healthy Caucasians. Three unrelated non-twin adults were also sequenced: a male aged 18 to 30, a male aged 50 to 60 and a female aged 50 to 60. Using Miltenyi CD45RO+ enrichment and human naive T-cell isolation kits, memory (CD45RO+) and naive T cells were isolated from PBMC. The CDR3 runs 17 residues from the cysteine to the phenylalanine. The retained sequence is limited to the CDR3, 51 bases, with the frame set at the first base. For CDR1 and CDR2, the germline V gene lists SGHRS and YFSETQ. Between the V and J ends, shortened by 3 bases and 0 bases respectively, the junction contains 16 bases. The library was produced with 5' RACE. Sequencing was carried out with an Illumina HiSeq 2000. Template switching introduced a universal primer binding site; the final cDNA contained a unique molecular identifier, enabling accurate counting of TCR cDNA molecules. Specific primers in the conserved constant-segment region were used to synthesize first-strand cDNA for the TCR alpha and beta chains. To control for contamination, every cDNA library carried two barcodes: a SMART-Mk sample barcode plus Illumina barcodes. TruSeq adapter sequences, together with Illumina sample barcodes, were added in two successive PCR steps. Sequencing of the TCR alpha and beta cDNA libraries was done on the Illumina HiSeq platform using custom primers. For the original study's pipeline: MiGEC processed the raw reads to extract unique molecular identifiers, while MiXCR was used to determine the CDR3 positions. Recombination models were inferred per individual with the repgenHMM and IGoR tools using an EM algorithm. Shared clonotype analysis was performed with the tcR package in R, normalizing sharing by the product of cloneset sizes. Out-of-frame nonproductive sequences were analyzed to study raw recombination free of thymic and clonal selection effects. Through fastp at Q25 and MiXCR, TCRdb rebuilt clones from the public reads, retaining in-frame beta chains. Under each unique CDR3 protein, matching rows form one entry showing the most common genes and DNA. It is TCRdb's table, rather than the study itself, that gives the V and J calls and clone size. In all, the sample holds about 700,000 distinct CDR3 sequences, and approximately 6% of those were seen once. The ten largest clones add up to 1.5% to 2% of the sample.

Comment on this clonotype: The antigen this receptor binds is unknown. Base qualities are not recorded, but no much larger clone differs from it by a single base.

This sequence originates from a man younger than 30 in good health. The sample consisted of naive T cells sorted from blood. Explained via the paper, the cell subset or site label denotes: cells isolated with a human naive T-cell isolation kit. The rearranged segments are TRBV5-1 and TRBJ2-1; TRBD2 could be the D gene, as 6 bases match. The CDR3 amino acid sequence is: CASSSTSSASSYNEQFF. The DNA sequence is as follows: TGCGCCAGCAGCTCTACCTCTAGCGCGAGCTCCTACAATGAGCAGTTCTTC.